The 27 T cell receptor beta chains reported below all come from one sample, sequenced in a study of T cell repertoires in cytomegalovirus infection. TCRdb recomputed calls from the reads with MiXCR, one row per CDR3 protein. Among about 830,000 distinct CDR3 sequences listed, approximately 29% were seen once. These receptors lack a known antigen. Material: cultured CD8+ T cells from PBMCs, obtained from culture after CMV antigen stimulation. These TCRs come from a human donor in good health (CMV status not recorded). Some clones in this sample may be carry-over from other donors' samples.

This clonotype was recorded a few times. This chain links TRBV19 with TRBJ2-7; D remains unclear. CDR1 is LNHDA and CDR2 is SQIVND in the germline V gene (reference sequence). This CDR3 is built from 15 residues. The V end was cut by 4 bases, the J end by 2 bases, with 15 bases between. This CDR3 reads CASSTPGPGPYEQYF. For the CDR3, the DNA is TGTGCCAGTAGTACCCCTGGACCTGGACCCTACGAGCAGTACTTC.

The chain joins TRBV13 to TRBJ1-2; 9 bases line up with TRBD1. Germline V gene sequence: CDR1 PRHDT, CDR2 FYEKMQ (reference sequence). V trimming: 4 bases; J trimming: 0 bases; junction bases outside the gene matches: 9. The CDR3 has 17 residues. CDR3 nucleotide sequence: TGTGCCAGCAGCTACACAGGGGGCGCGATAGCTAACTATGGCTACACCTTC. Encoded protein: CASSYTGGAIANYGYTF.

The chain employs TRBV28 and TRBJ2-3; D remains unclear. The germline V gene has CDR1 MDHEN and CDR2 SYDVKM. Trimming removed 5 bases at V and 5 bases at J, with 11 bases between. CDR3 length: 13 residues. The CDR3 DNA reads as TGTGCCAGCAGTGAAGTTACGGGAGATACGCAGTATTTT. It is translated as CASSEVTGDTQYF.

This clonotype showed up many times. Here the CDR3 DNA reads TGTGCCAGCAGCCCCGGACGGGTGGGAGTGGACAATGAGCAGTTCTTC. Translating gives CASSPGRVGVDNEQFF. J is TRBJ2-1 and V is TRBV7-9; D is perhaps TRBD2 (5 bases). CDR1 and CDR2 (germline): SEHNR, FQNEAQ (reference sequence). V was pared by 5 bases and J by 5 bases, with 19 bases between. This CDR3 contains 16 residues.

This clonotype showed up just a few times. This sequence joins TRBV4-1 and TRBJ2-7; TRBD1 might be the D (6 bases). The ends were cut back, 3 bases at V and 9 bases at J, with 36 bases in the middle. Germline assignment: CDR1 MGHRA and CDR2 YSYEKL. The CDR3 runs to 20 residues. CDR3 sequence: CASSHPRQARRSPPRFRQYV. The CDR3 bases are TGCGCCAGCAGCCACCCTAGACAGGCTCGAAGGTCTCCTCCAAGATTTCGGCAGTACGTC.

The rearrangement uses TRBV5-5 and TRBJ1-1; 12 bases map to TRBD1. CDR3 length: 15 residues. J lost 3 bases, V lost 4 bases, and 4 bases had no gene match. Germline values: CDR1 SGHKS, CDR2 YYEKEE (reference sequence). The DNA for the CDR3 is TGTGCCAGCAGCGTGGGACAGGGGGCGTACACTGAAGCTTTCTTT. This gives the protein CASSVGQGAYTEAFF.

Here the CDR3 DNA reads TGCGCCAGCAGCCGGGAGGGGAACACTGAAGCTTTCTTT. This translates into CASSREGNTEAFF. V usage is TRBV4-1 and J usage is TRBJ1-1; D uncertain. The CDR3 length is 13 residues. With 4 bases removed from V and 1 base from J, the gap between germline ends came to 7 bases. From germline, CDR1 is MGHRA and CDR2 YSYEKL.

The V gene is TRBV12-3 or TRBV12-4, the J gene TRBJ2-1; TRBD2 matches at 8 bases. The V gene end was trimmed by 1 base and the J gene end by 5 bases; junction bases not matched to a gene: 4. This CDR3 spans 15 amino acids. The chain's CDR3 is CASSLGGGPNNEQFF. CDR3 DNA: TGTGCCAGCAGTTTAGGCGGGGGGCCAAACAATGAGCAGTTCTTC.

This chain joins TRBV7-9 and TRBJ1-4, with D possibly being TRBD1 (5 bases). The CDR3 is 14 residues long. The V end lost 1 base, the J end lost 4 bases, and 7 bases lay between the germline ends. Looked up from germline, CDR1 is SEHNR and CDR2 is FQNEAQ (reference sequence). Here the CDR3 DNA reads TGTGCCAGCAGCTTAGAGGGGTTTAATGAAAAACTGTTTTTT. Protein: CASSLEGFNEKLFF.

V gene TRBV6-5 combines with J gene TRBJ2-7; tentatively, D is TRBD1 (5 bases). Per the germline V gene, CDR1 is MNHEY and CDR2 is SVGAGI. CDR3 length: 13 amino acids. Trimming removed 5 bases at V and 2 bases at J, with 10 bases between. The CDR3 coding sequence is TGTGCCAGCAGTAAGGGGCGCCCCTACGAGCAGTACGTC. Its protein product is CASSKGRPYEQYV.

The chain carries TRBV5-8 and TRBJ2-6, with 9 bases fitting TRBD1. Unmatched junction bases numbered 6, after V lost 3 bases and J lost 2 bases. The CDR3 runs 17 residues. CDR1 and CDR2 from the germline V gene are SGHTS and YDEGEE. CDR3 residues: CASSSQGAYTGANVLTF. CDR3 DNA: TGTGCCAGCAGCTCACAGGGGGCATACACTGGGGCCAACGTCCTGACTTTC.

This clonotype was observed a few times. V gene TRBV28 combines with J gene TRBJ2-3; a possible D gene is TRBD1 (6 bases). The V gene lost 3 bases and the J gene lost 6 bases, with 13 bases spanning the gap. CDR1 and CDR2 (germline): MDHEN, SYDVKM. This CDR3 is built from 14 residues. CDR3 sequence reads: CASSFSGAGDTQYF. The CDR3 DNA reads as TGTGCCAGCAGTTTTTCAGGGGCTGGGGATACGCAGTATTTT.

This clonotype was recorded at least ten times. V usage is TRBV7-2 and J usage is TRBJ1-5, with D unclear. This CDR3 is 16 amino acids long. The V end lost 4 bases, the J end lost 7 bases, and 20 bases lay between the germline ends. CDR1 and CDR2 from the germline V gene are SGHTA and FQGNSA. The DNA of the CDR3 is TGTGCCAGCAGCTCTACCGATACGGGTCAGAGGCAGCCCCAGCATTTT. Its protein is CASSSTDTGQRQPQHF.

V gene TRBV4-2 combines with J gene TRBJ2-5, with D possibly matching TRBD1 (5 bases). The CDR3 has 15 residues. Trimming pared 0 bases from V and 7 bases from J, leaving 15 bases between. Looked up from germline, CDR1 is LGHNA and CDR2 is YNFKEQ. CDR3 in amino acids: CASSQETGPKGTQYF. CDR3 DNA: TGTGCCAGCAGCCAAGAAACAGGTCCAAAAGGGACCCAGTACTTC.

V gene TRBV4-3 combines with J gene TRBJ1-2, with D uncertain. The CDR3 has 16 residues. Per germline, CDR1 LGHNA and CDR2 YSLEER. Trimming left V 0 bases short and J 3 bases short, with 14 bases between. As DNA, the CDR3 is TGCGCCAGCAGCCAAGATCAAGGAGGGTTTGACTATGGCTACACCTTC. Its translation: CASSQDQGGFDYGYTF.

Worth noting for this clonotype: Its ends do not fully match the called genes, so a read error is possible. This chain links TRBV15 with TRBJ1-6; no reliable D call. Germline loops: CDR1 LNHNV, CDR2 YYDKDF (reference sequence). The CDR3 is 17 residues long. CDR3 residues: CTTSRDMEAGFNSPLHF. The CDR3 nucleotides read TGTACCACCAGCAGAGATATGGAAGCGGGTTTTAATTCACCCCTCCACTTT. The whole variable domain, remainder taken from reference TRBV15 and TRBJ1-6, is DAMVIQNPRYQVTQFGKPVTLSCSQTLNHNVMYWYQQKSSQAPKLLFHYYDKDFNNEADTPDNFQSRRPNTSFCFLDIRSPGLGDTAMYLCTTSRDMEAGFNSPLHFGNGTRLTVT.

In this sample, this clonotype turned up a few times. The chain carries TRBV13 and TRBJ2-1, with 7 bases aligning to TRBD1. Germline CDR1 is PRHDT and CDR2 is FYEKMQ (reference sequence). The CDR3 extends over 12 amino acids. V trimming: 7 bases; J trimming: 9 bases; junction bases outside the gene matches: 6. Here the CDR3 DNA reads TGTGCCAGCAATAACAGGGGCGTTGAGCAGTTCTTC. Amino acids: CASNNRGVEQFF.

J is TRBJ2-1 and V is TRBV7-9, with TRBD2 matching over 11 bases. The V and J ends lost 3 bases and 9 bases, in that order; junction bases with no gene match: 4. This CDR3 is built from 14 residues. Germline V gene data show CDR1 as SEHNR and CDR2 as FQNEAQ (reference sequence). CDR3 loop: CASSFSGGASEQFF. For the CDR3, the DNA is TGTGCCAGCAGCTTTAGCGGGGGGGCAAGTGAGCAGTTCTTC. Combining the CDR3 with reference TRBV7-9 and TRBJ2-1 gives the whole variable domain DTGVSQNPRHKITKRGQNVTFRCDPISEHNRLYWYRQTLGQGPEFLTYFQNEAQLEKSRLLSDRFSAERPKGSFSTLEIQRTEQGDSAMYLCASSFSGGASEQFFGPGTRLTVL.

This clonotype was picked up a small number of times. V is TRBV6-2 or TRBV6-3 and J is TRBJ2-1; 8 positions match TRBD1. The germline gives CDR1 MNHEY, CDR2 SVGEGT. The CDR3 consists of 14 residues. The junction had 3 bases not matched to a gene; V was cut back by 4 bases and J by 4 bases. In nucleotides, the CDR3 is TGTGCCAGCAGTTGGGGACAGGAGTACAATGAGCAGTTCTTC. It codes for CASSWGQEYNEQFF.

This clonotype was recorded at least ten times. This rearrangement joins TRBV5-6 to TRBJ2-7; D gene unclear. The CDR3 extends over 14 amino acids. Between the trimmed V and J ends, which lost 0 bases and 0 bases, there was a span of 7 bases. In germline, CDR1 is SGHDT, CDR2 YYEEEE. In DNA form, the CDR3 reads TGTGCCAGCAGCTTGGAACAGTCCTCCTACGAGCAGTACGTC. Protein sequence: CASSLEQSSYEQYV.

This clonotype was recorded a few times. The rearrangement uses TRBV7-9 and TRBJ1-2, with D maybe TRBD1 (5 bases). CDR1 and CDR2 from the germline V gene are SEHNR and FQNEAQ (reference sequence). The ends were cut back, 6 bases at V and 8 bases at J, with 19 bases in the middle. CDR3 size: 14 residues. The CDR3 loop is CASRGTSPKVGYTF. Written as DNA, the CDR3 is TGTGCCAGCAGGGGGACCTCCCCCAAAGTGGGCTACACCTTC.

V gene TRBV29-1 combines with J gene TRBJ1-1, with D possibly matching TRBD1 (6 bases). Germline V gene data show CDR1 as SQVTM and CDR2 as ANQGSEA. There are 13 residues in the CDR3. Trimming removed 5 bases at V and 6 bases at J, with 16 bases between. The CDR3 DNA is TGCAGCGTTCCCGGACAGCACGGTCCTGAAGCTTTCTTT. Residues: CSVPGQHGPEAFF.

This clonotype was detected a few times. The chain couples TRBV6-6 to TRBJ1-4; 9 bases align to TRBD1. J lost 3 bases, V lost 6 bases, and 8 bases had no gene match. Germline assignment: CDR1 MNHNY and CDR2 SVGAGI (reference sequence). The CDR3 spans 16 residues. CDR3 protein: CASRRQGENANEKLFF. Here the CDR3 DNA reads TGTGCCAGCAGGAGACAGGGGGAGAACGCTAATGAAAAACTGTTTTTT.

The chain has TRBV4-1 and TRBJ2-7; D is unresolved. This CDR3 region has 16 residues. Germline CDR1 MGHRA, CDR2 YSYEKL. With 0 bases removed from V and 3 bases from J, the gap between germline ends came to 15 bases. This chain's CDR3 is CASSQDDAGLSYEQYF. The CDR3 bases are TGCGCCAGCAGCCAAGATGACGCAGGTCTGAGCTACGAGCAGTACTTC.

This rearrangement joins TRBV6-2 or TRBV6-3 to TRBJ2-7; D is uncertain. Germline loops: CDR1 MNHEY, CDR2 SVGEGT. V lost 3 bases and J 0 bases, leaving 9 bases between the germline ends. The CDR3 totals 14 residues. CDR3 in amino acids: CASSYSGSSYEQYF. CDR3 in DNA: TGTGCCAGCAGTTATTCAGGAAGCTCCTACGAGCAGTACTTC.

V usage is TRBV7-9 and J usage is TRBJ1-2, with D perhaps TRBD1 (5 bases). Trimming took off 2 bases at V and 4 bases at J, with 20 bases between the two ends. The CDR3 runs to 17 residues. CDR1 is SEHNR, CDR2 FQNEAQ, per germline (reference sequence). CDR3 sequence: CASSLKRNGDLGYGYTF. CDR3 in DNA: TGTGCCAGCAGCTTAAAACGTAACGGGGACTTGGGCTATGGCTACACCTTC.

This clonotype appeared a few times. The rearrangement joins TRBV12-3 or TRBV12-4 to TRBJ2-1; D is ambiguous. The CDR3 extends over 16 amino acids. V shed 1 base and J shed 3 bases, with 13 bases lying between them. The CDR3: CASSLVFQDLYNEQFF. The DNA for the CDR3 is TGTGCCAGCAGTTTAGTTTTCCAGGACCTCTACAATGAGCAGTTCTTC.